A selection of T cell receptor beta chains follows, all from one sample in a study of T cells in localized non-small cell lung cancer. This table comes from immunoSEQ multiplex PCR, and its TCRdb copy is limited to in-frame clones, with some not included. The data hold hundreds of clones, with around a sixth observed a single time. Sample: normal lung tissue next to the tumor, taken before any cancer treatment. The source is a female donor older than 55 with stage II squamous cell lung carcinoma. Both conserved end residues are part of each CDR3. The D gene is left open where the match is weak. The size field is filled for only some rows; it gives once, few, many or a size class.

>TRBD2|TRBV12-5|few|TRBJ2-7
TGTGCTAGTGGTTTGGCCTCCTCGACTAGCGGGAGAGCGCGTATCGGCGAGCAGTACTTC
CASGLASSTSGRARIGEQYF
>TRBD1|TRBV11-3|NA|TRBJ2-5
TGTGCCAGCAGATGGGACAGCGTCCAAGAGACCCAGTACTTC
CASRWDSVQETQYF
>NA|TRBV28|large|TRBJ2-5
TGTGCCAGCAGTTTATATCCTTCCGGGTGGTACCAAGAGACCCAGTACTTC
CASSLYPSGWYQETQYF
>NA|TRBV11-3|medium-sized|TRBJ2-1
TGTGCCAGCAGCTTAGATCCGGGACGGTACAATGAGCAGTTCTTC
CASSLDPGRYNEQFF
>NA|TRBV19|NA|TRBJ2-7
TGTGCCAGTAGTATGGGATTCACCTACGAGCAGTACTTC
CASSMGFTYEQYF
>TRBD2|TRBV27|few|TRBJ2-2
TGTGCCAGCAGACCCACCCGGGGGCGGGGGGCACCCACCGGGGAGCTGTTTTTT
CASRPTRGRGAPTGELFF
>NA|TRBV18|few|TRBJ2-2
TGTGCCAGCTCACCACTGGCAGGGGCGAACACCGGGGAGCTGTTTTTT
CASSPLAGANTGELFF
>TRBD1|TRBV29-1|NA|TRBJ2-2
TGCAGCGTTAGACAGGGCCCTACCGGGGAGCTGTTTTTT
CSVRQGPTGELFF
>NA|TRBV25-1|NA|TRBJ1-1
TGTGCCAGCAGTGAATCCGGGGAATACACTGAAGCTTTCTTT
CASSESGEYTEAFF
>NA|TRBV28|few|TRBJ1-2
TGTGCCAGCACAGGGGCCTCTTATGGCTACACCTTC
CASTGASYGYTF
>NA|TRBV11-3|NA|TRBJ1-1
TGTGCCAGCAGCAGGGCCGGTTTCGACGCTGAAGCTTTCTTT
CASSRAGFDAEAFF
>NA|TRBV6-8|medium-sized|TRBJ2-3
TGTGCCACCGACGGGGGCACAGATACGCAGTATTTT
CATDGGTDTQYF
>NA|TRBV28|medium-sized|TRBJ2-5
TGTGCCAGCACTCCCCAGGGGGGGAGGCAGACCCAGTACTTC
CASTPQGGRQTQYF
>NA|TRBV11-3|large|TRBJ2-2
TGTGCCAGCAGCTTCCCTACAGGGATTAACACCGGGGAGCTGTTTTTT
CASSFPTGINTGELFF
>NA|TRBV18|NA|TRBJ1-4
TGTGCCAGCTCACCAAGGGTAGACAGCCGCAATGAAAAACTGTTTTTT
CASSPRVDSRNEKLFF
>TRBD1|TRBV6-1|few|TRBJ1-4
TGTGCCAGCAGTGAAGCGTATGGGGGACAGATGGTTATGAGGAAACTGTTTTTT
CASSEAYGGQMVMRKLFF
>TRBD1|TRBV11-3|NA|TRBJ2-4
TGTGCCAGCAGCAAGGGACAGGGGATGACCAAAAACATTCAGTACTTC
CASSKGQGMTKNIQYF
>TRBD1|TRBV6-8|few|TRBJ2-6
TGTGCCAGCAGTTGGGGACAGGTCTCCTCTGGGGCCAACGTCCTGACTTTC
CASSWGQVSSGANVLTF